This T cell receptor beta chain was observed in a study of cytomegalovirus exposure and HLA in healthy donors. There are 15 residues in the CDR3. CDR1 is SGHTA and CDR2 is FQGNSA in the germline V gene. Trimming took 1 base from V and 1 from J, leaving 11 bases between them. PCR used 60 Vbeta primers and 13 Jbeta primers. Profiled with immunoSEQ multiplex PCR; TCRdb holds only in-frame clones, not every one. The repertoire holds tens of thousands of clones, with under 80% as singletons. The rearrangement joins TRBV7-2 to TRBJ2-7; tentatively, D is TRBD2 (5 bases). The clonotype was recovered from a male donor in good health and CMV-seropositive. The specimen sequenced was PBMCs. The CDR3 DNA follows: TGTGCCAGCAGCTTAGGGGAGATTACTTCCTACGAGCAGTACTTC. As protein: CASSLGEITSYEQYF.